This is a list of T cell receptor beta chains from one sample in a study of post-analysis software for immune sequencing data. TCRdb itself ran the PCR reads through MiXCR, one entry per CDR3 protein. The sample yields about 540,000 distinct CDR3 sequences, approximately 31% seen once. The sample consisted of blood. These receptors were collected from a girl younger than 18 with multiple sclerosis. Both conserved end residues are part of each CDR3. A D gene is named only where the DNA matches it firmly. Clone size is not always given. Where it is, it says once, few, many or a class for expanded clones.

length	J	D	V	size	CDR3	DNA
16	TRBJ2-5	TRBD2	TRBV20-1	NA	CSAGVSPTGGQETQYF	TGCAGTGCTGGGGTTTCCCCTACGGGGGGCCAAGAGACCCAGTACTTC
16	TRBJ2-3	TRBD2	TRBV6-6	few	CASSYGLADSTDTQYF	TGTGCCAGCAGTTACGGACTAGCGGATAGCACAGATACGCAGTATTTT
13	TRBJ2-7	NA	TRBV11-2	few	CASIDRGAYEQYF	TGTGCCAGCATCGATCGAGGGGCGTACGAGCAGTACTTC
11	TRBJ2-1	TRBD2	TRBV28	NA	CLAASYNEQFF	TGTCTAGCGGCCTCCTACAATGAGCAGTTCTTC
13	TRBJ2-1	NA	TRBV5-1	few	CASSFRADNEQFF	TGCGCCAGCAGCTTTAGGGCTGACAATGAGCAGTTCTTC
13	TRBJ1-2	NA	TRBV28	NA	CASSPWPFRGYTF	TGTGCCAGCAGCCCTTGGCCCTTTCGGGGCTACACCTTC
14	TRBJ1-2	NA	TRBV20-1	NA	CSASGDTQSWGITF	TGCAGTGCTAGCGGGGACACTCAGAGCTGGGGCATCACCTTC
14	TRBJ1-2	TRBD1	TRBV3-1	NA	CASSQDAGGYGYTF	TGTGCCAGCAGCCAAGATGCAGGGGGCTATGGCTACACCTTC
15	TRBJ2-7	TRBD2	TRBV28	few	CASSPSGGPSYEQYF	TGTGCCAGCAGCCCTAGCGGGGGACCATCCTACGAGCAGTACTTC
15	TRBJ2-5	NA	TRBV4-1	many	CASSQDAGRQETQYF	TGCGCCAGCAGCCAAGATGCAGGGAGACAAGAGACCCAGTACTTC
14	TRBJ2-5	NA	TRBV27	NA	CASTFRGAGETQYF	TGTGCCAGCACCTTTCGGGGGGCTGGGGAGACCCAGTACTTC
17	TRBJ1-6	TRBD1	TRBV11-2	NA	CASSSVRDRGYNSPLHF	TGTGCCAGCAGCTCCGTCCGGGACAGGGGGTATAATTCACCCCTCCACTTT
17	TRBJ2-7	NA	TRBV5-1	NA	CASSLEGALVAYNEQYF	TGCGCCAGCAGCTTGGAGGGCGCCTTGGTAGCCTACAATGAGCAGTACTTC
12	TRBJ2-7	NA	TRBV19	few	CASSKPDYEQYF	TGTGCCAGTAGTAAACCGGACTACGAGCAGTACTTC
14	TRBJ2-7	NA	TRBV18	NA	CASSPRVKTYEQYF	TGTGCCAGCTCACCGCGTGTTAAAACCTACGAGCAGTACTTC